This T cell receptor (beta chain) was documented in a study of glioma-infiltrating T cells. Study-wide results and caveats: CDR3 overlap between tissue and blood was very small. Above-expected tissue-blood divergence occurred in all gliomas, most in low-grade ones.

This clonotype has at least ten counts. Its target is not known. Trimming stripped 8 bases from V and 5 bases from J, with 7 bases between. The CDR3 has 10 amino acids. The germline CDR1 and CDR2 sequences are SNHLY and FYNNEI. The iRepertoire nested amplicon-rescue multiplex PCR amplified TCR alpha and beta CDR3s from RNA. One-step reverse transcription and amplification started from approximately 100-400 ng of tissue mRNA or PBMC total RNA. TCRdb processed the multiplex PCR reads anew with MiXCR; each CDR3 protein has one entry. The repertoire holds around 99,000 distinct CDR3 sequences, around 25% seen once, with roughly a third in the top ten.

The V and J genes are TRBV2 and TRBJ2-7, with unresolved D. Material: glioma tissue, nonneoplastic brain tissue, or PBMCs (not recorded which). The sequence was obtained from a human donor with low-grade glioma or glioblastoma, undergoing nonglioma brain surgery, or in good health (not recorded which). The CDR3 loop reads CASHLNEQYF. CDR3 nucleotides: TGTGCCAGCCATCTAAACGAGCAGTACTTC.